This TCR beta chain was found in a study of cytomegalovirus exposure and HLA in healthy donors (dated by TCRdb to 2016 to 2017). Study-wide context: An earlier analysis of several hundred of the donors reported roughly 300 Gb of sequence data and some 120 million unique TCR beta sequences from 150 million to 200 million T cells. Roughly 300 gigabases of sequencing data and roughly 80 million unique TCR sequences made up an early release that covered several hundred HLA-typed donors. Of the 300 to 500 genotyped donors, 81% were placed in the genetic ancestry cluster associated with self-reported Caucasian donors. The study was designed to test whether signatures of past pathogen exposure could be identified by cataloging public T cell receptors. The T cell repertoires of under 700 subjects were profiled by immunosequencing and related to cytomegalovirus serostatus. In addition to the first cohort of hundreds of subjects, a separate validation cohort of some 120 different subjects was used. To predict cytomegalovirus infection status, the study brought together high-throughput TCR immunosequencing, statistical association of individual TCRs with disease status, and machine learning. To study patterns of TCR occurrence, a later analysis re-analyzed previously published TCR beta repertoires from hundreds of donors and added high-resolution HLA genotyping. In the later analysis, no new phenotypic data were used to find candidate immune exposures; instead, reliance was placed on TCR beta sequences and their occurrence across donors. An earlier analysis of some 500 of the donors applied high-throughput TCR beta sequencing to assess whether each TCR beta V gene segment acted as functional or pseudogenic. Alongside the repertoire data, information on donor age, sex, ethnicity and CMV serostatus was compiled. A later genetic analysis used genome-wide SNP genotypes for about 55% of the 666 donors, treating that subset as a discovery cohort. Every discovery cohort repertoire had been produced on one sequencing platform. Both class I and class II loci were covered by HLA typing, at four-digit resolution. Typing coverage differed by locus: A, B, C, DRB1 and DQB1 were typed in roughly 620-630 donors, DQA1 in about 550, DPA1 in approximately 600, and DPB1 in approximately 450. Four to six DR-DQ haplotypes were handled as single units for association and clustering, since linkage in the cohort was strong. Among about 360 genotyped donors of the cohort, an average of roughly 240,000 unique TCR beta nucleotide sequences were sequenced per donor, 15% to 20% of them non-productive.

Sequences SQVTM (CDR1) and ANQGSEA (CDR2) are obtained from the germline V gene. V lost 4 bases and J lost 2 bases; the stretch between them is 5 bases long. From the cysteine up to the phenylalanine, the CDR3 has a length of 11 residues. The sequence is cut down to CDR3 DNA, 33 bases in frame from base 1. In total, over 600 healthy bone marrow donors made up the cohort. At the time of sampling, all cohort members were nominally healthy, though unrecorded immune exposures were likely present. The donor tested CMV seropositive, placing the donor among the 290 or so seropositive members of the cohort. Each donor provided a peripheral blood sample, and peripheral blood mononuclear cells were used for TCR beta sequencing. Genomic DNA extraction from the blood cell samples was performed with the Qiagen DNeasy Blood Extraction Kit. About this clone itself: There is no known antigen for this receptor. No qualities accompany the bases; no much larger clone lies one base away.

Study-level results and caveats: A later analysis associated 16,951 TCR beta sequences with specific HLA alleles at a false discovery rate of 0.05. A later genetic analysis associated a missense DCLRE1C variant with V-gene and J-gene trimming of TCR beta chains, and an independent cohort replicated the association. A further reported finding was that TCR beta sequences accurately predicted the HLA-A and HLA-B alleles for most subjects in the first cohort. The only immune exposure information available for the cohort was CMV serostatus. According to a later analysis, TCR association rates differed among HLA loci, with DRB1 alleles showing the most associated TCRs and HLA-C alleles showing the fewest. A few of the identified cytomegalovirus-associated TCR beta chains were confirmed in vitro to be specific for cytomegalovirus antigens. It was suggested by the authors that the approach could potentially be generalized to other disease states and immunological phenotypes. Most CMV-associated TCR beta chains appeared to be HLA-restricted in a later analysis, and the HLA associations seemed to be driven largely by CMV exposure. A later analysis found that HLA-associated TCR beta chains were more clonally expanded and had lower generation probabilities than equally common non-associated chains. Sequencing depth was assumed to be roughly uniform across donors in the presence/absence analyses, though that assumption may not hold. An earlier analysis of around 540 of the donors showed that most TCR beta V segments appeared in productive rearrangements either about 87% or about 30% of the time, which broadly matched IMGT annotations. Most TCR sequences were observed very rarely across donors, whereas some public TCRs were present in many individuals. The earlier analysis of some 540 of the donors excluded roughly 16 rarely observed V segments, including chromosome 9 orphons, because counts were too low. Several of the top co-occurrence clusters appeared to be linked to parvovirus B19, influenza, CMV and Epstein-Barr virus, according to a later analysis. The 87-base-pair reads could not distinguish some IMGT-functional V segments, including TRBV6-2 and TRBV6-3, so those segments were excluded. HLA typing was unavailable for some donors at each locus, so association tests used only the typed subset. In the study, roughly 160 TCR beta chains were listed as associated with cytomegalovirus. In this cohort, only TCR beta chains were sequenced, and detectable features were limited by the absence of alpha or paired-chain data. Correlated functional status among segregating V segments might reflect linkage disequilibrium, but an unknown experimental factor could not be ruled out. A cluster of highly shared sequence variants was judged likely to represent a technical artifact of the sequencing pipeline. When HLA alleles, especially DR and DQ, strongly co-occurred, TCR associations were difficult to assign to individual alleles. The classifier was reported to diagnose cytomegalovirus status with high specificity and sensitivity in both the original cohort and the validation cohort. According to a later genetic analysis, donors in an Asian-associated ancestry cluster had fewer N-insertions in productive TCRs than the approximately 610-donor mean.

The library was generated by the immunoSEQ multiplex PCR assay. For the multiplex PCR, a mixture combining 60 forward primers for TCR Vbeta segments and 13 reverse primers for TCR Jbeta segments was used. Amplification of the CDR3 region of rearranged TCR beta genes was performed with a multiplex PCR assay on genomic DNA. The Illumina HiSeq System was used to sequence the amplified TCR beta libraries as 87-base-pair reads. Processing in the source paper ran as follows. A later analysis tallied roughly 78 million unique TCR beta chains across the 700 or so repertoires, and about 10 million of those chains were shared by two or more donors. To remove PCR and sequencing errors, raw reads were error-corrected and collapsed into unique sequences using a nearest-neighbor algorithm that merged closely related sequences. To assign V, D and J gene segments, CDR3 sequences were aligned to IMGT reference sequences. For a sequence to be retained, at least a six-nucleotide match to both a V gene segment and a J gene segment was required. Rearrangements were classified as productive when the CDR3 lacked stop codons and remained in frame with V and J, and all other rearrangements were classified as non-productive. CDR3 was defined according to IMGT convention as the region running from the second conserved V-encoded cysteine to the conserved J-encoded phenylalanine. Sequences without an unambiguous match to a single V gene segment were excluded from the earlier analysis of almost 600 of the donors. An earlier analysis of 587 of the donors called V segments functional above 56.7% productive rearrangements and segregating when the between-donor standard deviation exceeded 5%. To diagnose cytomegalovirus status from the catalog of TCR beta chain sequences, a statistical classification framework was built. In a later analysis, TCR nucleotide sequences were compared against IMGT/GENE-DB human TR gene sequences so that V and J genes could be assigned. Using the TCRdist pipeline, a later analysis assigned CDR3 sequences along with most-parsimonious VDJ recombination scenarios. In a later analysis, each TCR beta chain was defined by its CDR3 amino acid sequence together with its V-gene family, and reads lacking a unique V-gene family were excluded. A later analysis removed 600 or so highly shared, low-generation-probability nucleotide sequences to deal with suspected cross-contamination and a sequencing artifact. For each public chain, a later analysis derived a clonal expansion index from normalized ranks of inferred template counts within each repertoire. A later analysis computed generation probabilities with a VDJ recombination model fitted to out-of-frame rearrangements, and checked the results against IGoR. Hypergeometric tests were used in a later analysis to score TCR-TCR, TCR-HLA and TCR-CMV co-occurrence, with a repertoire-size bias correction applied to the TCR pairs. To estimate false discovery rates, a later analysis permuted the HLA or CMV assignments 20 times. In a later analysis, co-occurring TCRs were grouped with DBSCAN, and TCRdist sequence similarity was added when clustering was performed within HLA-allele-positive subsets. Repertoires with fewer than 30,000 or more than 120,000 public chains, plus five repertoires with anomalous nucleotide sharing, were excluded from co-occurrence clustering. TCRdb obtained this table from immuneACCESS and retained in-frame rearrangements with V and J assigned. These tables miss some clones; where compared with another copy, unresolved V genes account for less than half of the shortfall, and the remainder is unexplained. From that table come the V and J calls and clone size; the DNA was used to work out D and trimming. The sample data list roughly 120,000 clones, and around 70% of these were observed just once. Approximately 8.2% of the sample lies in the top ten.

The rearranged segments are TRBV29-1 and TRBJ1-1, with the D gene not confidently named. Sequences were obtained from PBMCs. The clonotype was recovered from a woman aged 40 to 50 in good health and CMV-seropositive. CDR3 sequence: CSVASNTEAFF. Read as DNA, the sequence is TGCAGCGTTGCTTCCAACACTGAAGCTTTCTTT.